The 26 T cell receptor beta chains presented below share a single source sample, sequenced in a study of neurological immune-mediated disorders. TCRdb called the 5' RACE reads again in MiXCR, with one record for every CDR3 protein. The top ten hold about 6.7% of the sample, which has tens of thousands of distinct CDR3 sequences, around 3.5% seen once. The source material was PBMCs. The receptors were gathered from a man aged 55-75 years with multiple sclerosis.

The table lists this clonotype with many counts. This chain uses TRBV6-6 with TRBJ2-7; D remains unclear. Germline lookup yields CDR1 MNHNY and CDR2 SVGAGI (reference sequence). The CDR3 is 13 amino acids. Trimming pared 8 bases from V and 3 bases from J, leaving 14 bases between. CDR3 in DNA: TGTGCCAGCGGGCCGGGCGGAAACTACGAGCAGTACTTC. As protein: CASGPGGNYEQYF.

The table lists this clonotype with many counts. V and J are TRBV10-3 and TRBJ2-2, with TRBD2 identical over 9 bases. V was clipped by 6 bases and J by 0 bases; unmatched bases: 2. The V gene's germline CDR1 is ENHRY and CDR2 SYGVKD. The CDR3 loop spans 15 amino acids. CDR3 coding DNA: TGTGCCATCAGCCGACTAGCGGCGAACACCGGGGAGCTGTTTTTT. Translating gives CAISRLAANTGELFF.

This clonotype was recorded at least ten times. This sequence joins TRBV7-9 and TRBJ2-2; no firm D call. The CDR3 sequence is 13 residues long. Germline V gene lookup returns CDR1 SEHNR and CDR2 FQNEAQ (reference sequence). V lost 1 base, J lost 9 bases, and 9 bases lay in between. CDR3 nucleotides: TGTGCCAGCAGCTTAGTCAGTGGTTGGGAGCTGTTTTTT. Amino acids: CASSLVSGWELFF.

This clonotype was seen at least ten times. J is TRBJ1-5 and V is TRBV12-3 or TRBV12-4; 10 nucleotides agree with TRBD1. The V and J ends lost 3 bases and 7 bases, in that order; junction bases with no gene match: 9. This CDR3 has 16 residues. In nucleotides, the CDR3 is TGTGCCAGCAGTTTTGGGGACAGGGGCCGGGGGCAGCCCCAGCATTTT. This gives the protein CASSFGDRGRGQPQHF.

This clonotype was recorded at least ten times. For the CDR3, the DNA is TGCAGCGTTGCCCCTTCCGGTTCGGGCGAGCAGTACTTC. Its protein is CSVAPSGSGEQYF. The chain carries TRBV29-1 and TRBJ2-7; D is undetermined. The CDR3 runs 13 residues. The germline CDR1 and CDR2 sequences are SQVTM and ANQGSEA. The V end was cut by 4 bases, the J end by 6 bases, with 16 bases between.

Ten or more counts support this clonotype. The chain employs TRBV4-1 and TRBJ1-4, with D maybe TRBD1 (5 bases). V was pared by 4 bases and J by 4 bases, with 16 bases between. Germline-derived CDR1 and CDR2 are MGHRA and YSYEKL. The CDR3 totals 16 residues. CDR3 region: CASSLKGDAGNEKLFF. CDR3 in DNA: TGCGCCAGCAGCCTAAAAGGGGACGCGGGTAATGAAAAACTGTTTTTT.

This clonotype was seen at least ten times. The chain is built from TRBV19 and TRBJ2-7; D unresolved. Germline lookup yields CDR1 LNHDA and CDR2 SQIVND (reference sequence). The V and J ends lost 5 bases and 0 bases respectively, with 11 bases between them. The CDR3 extends over 14 amino acids. CDR3 DNA: TGTGCCAGTAGTTTAGGAGTTGACTCCTACGAGCAGTACTTC. Its translation: CASSLGVDSYEQYF.

This clonotype was counted at least ten times. V gene TRBV12-3 or TRBV12-4 combines with J gene TRBJ2-7; no definite D call. The V gene lost 3 bases and the J gene lost 6 bases, with 6 bases spanning the gap. The CDR3 totals 11 residues. DNA for the CDR3: TGTGCCAGCAGTTTTTCGGGCGAGCAGTACTTC. Translated, it gives CASSFSGEQYF.

This clonotype was detected many times. The chain links TRBV20-1 to TRBJ1-6; 8 bases match TRBD1. V shed 5 bases and J 5 bases; nucleotides not matched to a gene: 5. This CDR3 has 14 amino acids. The germline gives CDR1 DFQATT, CDR2 SNEGSKA (reference sequence). In DNA form, the CDR3 reads TGCAGTGCTGTCGGACAGGGACATAATTCACCCCTCCACTTT. Amino acids: CSAVGQGHNSPLHF.

This clonotype appeared many times. The V gene is TRBV28, the J gene TRBJ2-1; 7 bases are shared with TRBD2. The CDR3 has 14 residues. Germline trimming cut 6 bases from V and 4 bases from J; bases unmatched to any gene: 6. CDR1 is MDHEN and CDR2 is SYDVKM in the germline V gene. The CDR3 bases are TGTGCCAGCAGCGATAAGCGGGGATACAATGAGCAGTTCTTC. The encoded protein is CASSDKRGYNEQFF.

This clonotype occurred many times. This chain links TRBV4-2 with TRBJ1-5; 8 nucleotides agree with TRBD1. The CDR3 totals 15 residues. CDR1 and CDR2 (germline): LGHNA, YNFKEQ. The V gene end was trimmed by 3 bases and the J gene end by 6 bases; junction bases not matched to a gene: 7. The DNA of the CDR3 is TGTGCCAGCAGCCACCCGGACAGGGAGGGTCAGCCCCAGCATTTT. As protein: CASSHPDREGQPQHF.

This clonotype has a count of ten or more. V gene TRBV20-1 combines with J gene TRBJ1-5, with 7 bases aligning to TRBD1. The CDR3 totals 12 residues. Germline V gives CDR1 DFQATT, CDR2 SNEGSKA (reference sequence). J gave up 5 bases and V 3 bases, and 1 base lay outside the gene matches. The CDR3 DNA follows: TGCAGTGCTAGGACAGGGTATCAGCCCCAGCATTTT. The encoded protein is CSARTGYQPQHF.

The table lists this clonotype with many counts. The chain carries TRBV5-1 and TRBJ2-7; TRBD1 matches at 8 bases. Germline lookup yields CDR1 SGHRS and CDR2 YFSETQ. This CDR3 spans 13 amino acids. Trimming removed 8 bases from V and 0 bases from J; junction bases left unmatched: 4. The CDR3, as DNA: TGCGCCAGTTCGACAGGGGTCTCCTACGAGCAGTACTTC. It yields the protein CASSTGVSYEQYF.

This clonotype was seen ten or more times. The chain has TRBV20-1 and TRBJ1-5; no reliable D call. Germline V gene sequence: CDR1 DFQATT, CDR2 SNEGSKA (reference sequence). V lost 3 bases, J lost 4 bases, and 7 bases lay in between. The length of the CDR3 is 12 residues. CDR3 amino acids: CSASPGNQPQHF. CDR3 DNA: TGCAGTGCTAGCCCGGGAAATCAGCCCCAGCATTTT.

This clonotype occurred many times. The CDR3 region is CSVSSGGRWQETQYF. CDR3 bases: TGCAGCGTATCCTCAGGGGGCAGGTGGCAGGAGACCCAGTACTTC. V and J are TRBV29-1 and TRBJ2-5; 8 nucleotides line up with TRBD1. V lost 6 bases, J lost 5 bases, and 14 bases stayed unmatched. The CDR3 contains 15 residues. Germline CDR1 reads SQVTM; CDR2 reads ANQGSEA.

At least ten counts were recorded for this clonotype. The rearrangement joins TRBV24-1 to TRBJ1-2; D perhaps matches TRBD1 (5 bases). The CDR3 consists of 12 residues. Germline V lookup: CDR1 KGHDR, CDR2 SFDVKD. V was cut by 9 bases and J by 4 bases, with 11 bases left in between. The CDR3 loop reads CATGGAGYGYTF. The CDR3 bases are TGTGCCACCGGTGGGGCGGGCTATGGCTACACCTTC.

This clonotype was seen only a few times. The chain recombines TRBV20-1 with TRBJ2-3, with 8 bases identical to TRBD2. Germline V gene lookup returns CDR1 DFQATT and CDR2 SNEGSKA (reference sequence). This CDR3 is built from 13 residues. The V segment lost 1 base and the J segment 14 bases; nucleotides outside the gene matches: 11. The CDR3 DNA reads as TGCAGTGCTAGAGTGGGGCTAGCGGGCCGGCTGTATTTT. This encodes CSARVGLAGRLYF.

This clonotype has a count of ten or more. CDR3: CASSLKVGTYTGELFF. The CDR3 region has the DNA TGCGCCAGCAGCTTGAAGGTTGGGACCTACACCGGGGAGCTGTTTTTT. The rearrangement links TRBV5-1 to TRBJ2-2, with D possibly being TRBD1 or TRBD2 (5 bases each). The V end was cut by 1 base, the J end by 3 bases, with 13 bases between. This CDR3 has 16 amino acids. Germline values: CDR1 SGHRS, CDR2 YFSETQ.

This clonotype was observed a few times. The chain has TRBV29-1 and TRBJ1-2; 8 nucleotides align to TRBD1. CDR1 and CDR2 from the germline V gene are SQVTM and ANQGSEA. The CDR3 length is 13 residues. Germline trimming cut 7 bases from V and 5 bases from J; bases unmatched to any gene: 9. CDR3 nucleotide sequence: TGCAGCGCCTTGGACAGGGTACGATATGGCTACACCTTC. Protein: CSALDRVRYGYTF. Variable domain in full (rest from reference TRBV29-1 and TRBJ1-2): SAVISQKPSRDICQRGTSLTIQCQVDSQVTMMFWYRQQPGQSLTLIATANQGSEATYESGFVIDKFPISRPNLTFSTLTVSNMSPEDSSIYLCSALDRVRYGYTFGSGTRLTVV.

This clonotype was seen at least ten times. This chain uses TRBV14 with TRBJ2-2; 8 nucleotides line up with TRBD1. Germline values: CDR1 SGHDN, CDR2 FVKESK. V lost 3 bases to trimming and J lost 7 bases; unmatched junction nucleotides: 10. The CDR3 extends over 16 amino acids. For the CDR3, the DNA is TGTGCCAGCAGCCACCAGACAGGGGTGAAAGTCGGGGAGCTGTTTTTT. It is translated as CASSHQTGVKVGELFF.

This clonotype was observed many times. The V and J genes are TRBV5-1 and TRBJ2-7; 9 nucleotides line up with TRBD2. Germline V lookup: CDR1 SGHRS, CDR2 YFSETQ. The CDR3 extends over 15 amino acids. V lost 0 bases and J lost 2; bases outside the gene matches: 3. CDR3 loop: CASSLEASGTYEQYF. In DNA form, the CDR3 reads TGCGCCAGCAGCTTGGAGGCTAGCGGGACCTACGAGCAGTACTTC.

This clonotype was seen repeatedly, ten times or more. This CDR3 reads CASSPQTGLNTEAFF. The DNA of the CDR3 is TGCGCCAGCAGCCCCCAGACAGGGCTGAACACTGAAGCTTTCTTT. J is TRBJ1-1 and V is TRBV5-1; TRBD1 matches at 7 bases. CDR3 length: 15 amino acids. Germline V gene data show CDR1 as SGHRS and CDR2 as YFSETQ. Losses at the gene ends were 4 bases for V and 0 bases for J; bases not matched to a gene: 6.

This clonotype was seen many times. The chain is built from TRBV20-1 and TRBJ2-2, with 10 nucleotides matching TRBD1. Trimming cost V 3 bases and J 7 bases; bases outside gene matches: 8. The CDR3 is 15 residues long. Germline V gene lookup returns CDR1 DFQATT and CDR2 SNEGSKA (reference sequence). CDR3 nucleotides: TGCAGTGCTAGTGTGACAGGGGGCGCGAACGGGGAGCTGTTTTTT. Protein sequence: CSASVTGGANGELFF.

This clonotype occurred many times. This chain links TRBV4-1 with TRBJ2-2, with 8 bases aligning to TRBD1. The V and J ends lost 4 bases and 4 bases, in that order; junction bases with no gene match: 5. The CDR3 has 15 residues. Germline CDR1 and CDR2: MGHRA and YSYEKL. The CDR3 reads CASSLTGEVTGELFF. The CDR3 bases are TGCGCCAGCAGCCTGACAGGGGAGGTCACCGGGGAGCTGTTTTTT.

This clonotype was detected many times. The conserved final phenylalanine or tryptophan is absent from the CDR3, which likely points to a read error. J is TRBJ2-7 and V is TRBV2; 8 positions agree with TRBD1. Germline V CDR1 and CDR2: SNHLY, FYNNEI. The CDR3 extends over 16 amino acids. The trim removed 6 bases at V and 2 bases at J, leaving 12 bases unmatched. CDR3 protein: CASSEGQVFVAYEQYN. The CDR3 DNA follows: TGTGCCAGCAGCGAGGGACAGGTTTTTGTGGCCTACGAGCAGTACAAC.

Ten or more counts support this clonotype. V usage is TRBV5-1 and J usage is TRBJ2-6; possible D gene TRBD1, 5 bases. V lost 4 bases and J 1 base, leaving 9 bases between the germline ends. The CDR3 has 15 amino acids. The germline CDR1 and CDR2 sequences are SGHRS and YFSETQ. The CDR3 protein is CASSPTGSGANVLTF. CDR3 in DNA: TGCGCCAGCAGCCCAACAGGATCTGGGGCCAACGTCCTGACTTTC.